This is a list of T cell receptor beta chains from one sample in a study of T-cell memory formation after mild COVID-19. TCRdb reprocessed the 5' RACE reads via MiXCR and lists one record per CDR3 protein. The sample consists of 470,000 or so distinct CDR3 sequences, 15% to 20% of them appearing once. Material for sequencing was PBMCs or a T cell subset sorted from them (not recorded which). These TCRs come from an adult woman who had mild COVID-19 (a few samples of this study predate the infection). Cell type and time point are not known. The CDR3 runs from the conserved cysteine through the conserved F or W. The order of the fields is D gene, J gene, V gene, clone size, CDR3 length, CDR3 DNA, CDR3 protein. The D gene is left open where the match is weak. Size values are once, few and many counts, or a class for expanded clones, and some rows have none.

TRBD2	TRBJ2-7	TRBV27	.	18	TGTGCCAGCACCTCGGGGACTAGCGGGAGGCGCAGCTCCTACGAGCAGTACTTC	CASTSGTSGRRSSYEQYF
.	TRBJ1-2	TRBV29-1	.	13	TGCAGCGTCCCCCTAACGGGGAACTATGGCTACACCTTC	CSVPLTGNYGYTF
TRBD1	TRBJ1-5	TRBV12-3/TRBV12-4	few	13	TGTGCCAGCAGCCCCTGGGAAGGGGGCGACAGCCATTTT	CASSPWEGGDSHF
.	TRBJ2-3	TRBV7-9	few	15	TGTGCCAGCAGCCACATCGGAGGGTCCGGAGATACGCAGTATTTT	CASSHIGGSGDTQYF
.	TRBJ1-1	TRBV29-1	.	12	TGCAGCGCTCTTCGGGTTGAAACTGAAGCTTTCTTT	CSALRVETEAFF
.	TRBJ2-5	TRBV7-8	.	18	TGTGCCAGCAGCTCAACGCCCGTCTCAATATCCACACAAGAGACCCAGTACTTC	CASSSTPVSISTQETQYF
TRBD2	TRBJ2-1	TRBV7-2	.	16	TGTGCCAGCAGCCACGGACTAGCGGGGTTTTACAATGAGCAGTTCTTC	CASSHGLAGFYNEQFF
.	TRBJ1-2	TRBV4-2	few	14	TGTGCCAGCAGCCTTAACAACGGGGGCCGCGGCTACACCTTC	CASSLNNGGRGYTF
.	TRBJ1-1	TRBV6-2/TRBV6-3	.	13	TGTGCCAGCAGTTACTCGCCGAGTACTGAAGCTTTCTTT	CASSYSPSTEAFF
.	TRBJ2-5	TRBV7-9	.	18	TGTGCCAGCAGCTGGGGGATGCTGGGGATTACCTTCCAAGAGACCCAGTACTTC	CASSWGMLGITFQETQYF
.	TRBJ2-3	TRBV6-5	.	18	TGTGCCAGCAGTTACTCACCCCCCCCGGGGCCTAGCACAGATACGCAGTATTTT	CASSYSPPPGPSTDTQYF